One and the same sample provided the 20 T cell receptor beta chains below, sequenced in a study of response to subunit inactivated influenza vaccine (dated by TCRdb to 2017 to 2018). Libraries were built with RT-PCR. TCRdb shows the sequencer as Illumina HiSeq 2500. TCRdb trimmed public reads at Q25 via fastp, called clones via MiXCR and kept in-frame beta chains. Each CDR3 protein appears once, grouped with its most common genes and DNA. In this sample the table shows some 640,000 distinct CDR3 sequences, roughly 13% of which occur a single time. The ten largest make up around 7.3% of the sample. This specimen consisted of PBMCs from blood, obtained 14 to 15 days before vaccination. These receptors were obtained from a man in his fifties who received an inactivated influenza vaccine. Donor details come from another sample of the same person, matched by shared clones.

This clonotype has ten or more counts. V gene TRBV7-9 combines with J gene TRBJ2-1, with 10 bases lining up with TRBD2. The ends lost 1 base at V and 7 bases at J; junction bases unmatched: 4. Germline V CDR1 and CDR2: SEHNR, FQNEAQ (reference sequence). This CDR3 is built from 15 residues. For the CDR3, the DNA is TGTGCCAGCAGCTTAGGCCCTAGCGGGAGTAATGAGCAGTTCTTC. This sequence encodes CASSLGPSGSNEQFF. Combining the CDR3 with reference TRBV7-9 and TRBJ2-1 gives the whole variable domain DTGVSQNPRHKITKRGQNVTFRCDPISEHNRLYWYRQTLGQGPEFLTYFQNEAQLEKSRLLSDRFSAERPKGSFSTLEIQRTEQGDSAMYLCASSLGPSGSNEQFFGPGTRLTVL.

This clonotype was observed a few times. This chain connects TRBV10-3 to TRBJ2-7; 8 positions agree with TRBD1. CDR3 length: 13 amino acids. CDR1 ENHRY and CDR2 SYGVKD come from the germline V gene. The J segment lost 5 bases and the V segment lost 6 bases, leaving 6 bases of the junction unmatched. CDR3 coding DNA: TGTGCCATCAGAGGGACAGGTGGACACGAGCAGTACTTC. This sequence encodes CAIRGTGGHEQYF.

V is TRBV6-2 or TRBV6-3 and J is TRBJ2-5, with D possibly matching TRBD1 (5 bases). This CDR3 contains 14 residues. The V gene's germline CDR1 is MNHEY and CDR2 SVGEGT. V dropped 4 bases and J dropped 3 bases, with 12 bases sitting between them. The CDR3, as DNA: TGTGCCAGCAGTTGGTATAGGGGAAAAGAGACCCAGTACTTC. Protein sequence: CASSWYRGKETQYF.

This chain connects TRBV6-5 to TRBJ2-5; maybe TRBD2 (6 bases). The germline V gene encodes CDR1 MNHEY and CDR2 SVGAGI. Trimming stripped 0 bases from V and 0 bases from J, with 8 bases between. The CDR3 runs to 15 residues. Here the CDR3 reads CASSYSTGDQETQYF. The CDR3 region has the DNA TGTGCCAGCAGTTACTCGACGGGAGACCAAGAGACCCAGTACTTC.

The chain has TRBV9 and TRBJ2-3; D call uncertain. Trimming took 2 bases from V and 1 from J, leaving 8 bases between them. Germline CDR1 and CDR2: SGDLS and YYNGEE. CDR3 size: 14 residues. The CDR3 protein is CASSVRLGTDTQYF. The CDR3 nucleotides read TGTGCCAGCAGCGTGAGGCTGGGCACAGATACGCAGTATTTT. Complete variable domain (other parts from reference TRBV9 and TRBJ2-3): DSGVTQTPKHLITATGQRVTLRCSPRSGDLSVYWYQQSLDQGLQFLIQYYNGEERAKGNILERFSAQQFPDLHSELNLSSLELGDSALYFCASSVRLGTDTQYFGPGTRLTVL.

This chain joins TRBV20-1 and TRBJ2-5; maybe TRBD1 (6 bases). V was cut by 6 bases and J by 5 bases, with 13 bases left in between. The germline V gene encodes CDR1 DFQATT and CDR2 SNEGSKA (reference sequence). This CDR3 contains 12 residues. The CDR3 region is CSALRRGETQYF. The CDR3 nucleotides are TGCAGTGCCCTCAGAAGGGGGGAGACCCAGTACTTC.

This clonotype was seen a few times. The chain has TRBV27 and TRBJ1-4; the match to TRBD1 covers 11 bases. Trimming took 5 bases from V and 10 from J; bases not matched to a gene: 6. The CDR3 loop spans 14 amino acids. Germline-derived CDR1 and CDR2 are MNHEY and SMNVEV (reference sequence). In nucleotides, the CDR3 is TGTGCCAGCAGTCTGGACAGGGGGCGGGGAAAACTGTTTTTT. It codes for CASSLDRGRGKLFF.

The chain combines TRBV6-5 with TRBJ1-1; D may be TRBD1 (6 bases). The CDR3 spans 14 residues. The germline V and J ends were trimmed by 0 bases and 7 bases, with 12 bases remaining between them. Germline assignment: CDR1 MNHEY and CDR2 SVGAGI. CDR3 loop: CASSYSGRGSEAFF. Here the CDR3 DNA reads TGTGCCAGCAGTTACTCCGGGAGGGGGAGTGAAGCTTTCTTT.

The V and J genes are TRBV6-5 and TRBJ2-3; the D gene is possibly TRBD2 (6 bases). The germline CDR1 and CDR2 sequences are MNHEY and SVGAGI. This CDR3 has 16 amino acids. Between the trimmed V and J ends, which lost 0 bases and 0 bases, there was a span of 10 bases. This CDR3 reads CASSYSSGTSTDTQYF. CDR3 sequence (DNA): TGTGCCAGCAGTTACTCTAGCGGAACTAGCACAGATACGCAGTATTTT.

The sample holds many counts of this clonotype. V is TRBV7-9 and J is TRBJ1-2; D uncertain. The CDR3 totals 16 residues. V was cut by 4 bases and J by 3 bases, with 18 bases left in between. From germline, CDR1 is SEHNR and CDR2 FQNEAQ (reference sequence). CDR3 sequence: CASSSLYFSPDYGYTF. The CDR3 DNA is TGTGCCAGCAGCTCACTTTATTTTTCCCCCGACTATGGCTACACCTTC.

The J gene is TRBJ1-3, the V gene TRBV5-1; 7 nucleotides agree with TRBD1. This CDR3 contains 17 residues. After removal of 4 bases from V and 0 bases from J, the junction contained 10 bases not matched to a gene. Per the germline V gene, CDR1 is SGHRS and CDR2 is YFSETQ. CDR3 bases: TGCGCCAGCAGCGTGGGTTCCAGGGACAGCTCTGGAAACACCATATATTTT. Translated: CASSVGSRDSSGNTIYF.

V and J are TRBV12-3 or TRBV12-4 and TRBJ2-2, with D possibly TRBD1 on 5 matching bases. The CDR3 loop spans 14 amino acids. V lost 8 bases to trimming and J lost 1 base, with 11 bases between them. As DNA, the CDR3 is TGTGCCAGCGGCAAGACAGTGAACACCGGGGAGCTGTTTTTT. Protein sequence: CASGKTVNTGELFF.

CDR3 coding DNA: TGCGCCAGCAGCTTGGTCCAGGGTAGGACGTCCTACGAGCAGTACTTC. Translated, it gives CASSLVQGRTSYEQYF. This rearrangement joins TRBV5-1 to TRBJ2-7; a weak D match, TRBD1 (5 bases). Germline V gives CDR1 SGHRS, CDR2 YFSETQ. The CDR3 covers 16 residues. V was trimmed by 0 bases and J by 1 base, leaving 14 bases between them.

This clonotype turned up a few times. The V and J genes are TRBV2 and TRBJ2-1; 15 positions agree with TRBD2. The CDR3 is made up of 16 amino acids. The germline V gene has CDR1 SNHLY and CDR2 FYNNEI. Germline trimming cut 6 bases from V and 8 bases from J; bases unmatched to any gene: 8. The CDR3 loop reads CASRPPGLAGGDEQFF. CDR3 nucleotide sequence: TGTGCCAGCAGGCCACCGGGACTAGCGGGAGGCGATGAGCAGTTCTTC.

This clonotype has more than one count but fewer than ten. In nucleotides, the CDR3 is TGCAGCGTTGAGATCAGGGTGGCAGATACGCAGTATTTT. As protein: CSVEIRVADTQYF. The chain combines TRBV29-1 with TRBJ2-3; D is perhaps TRBD1 (5 bases). Looked up from germline, CDR1 is SQVTM and CDR2 is ANQGSEA. The CDR3 has 13 amino acids. Trimming removed 3 bases at V and 4 bases at J, with 11 bases between.

This clonotype appeared a few times. The genes are TRBV28 and TRBJ2-7; either TRBD1 or TRBD2 may supply D (6 bases each). Trimming took 10 bases from V and 6 from J, leaving 13 bases between them. Looked up from germline, CDR1 is MDHEN and CDR2 is SYDVKM. The CDR3 covers 11 residues. This chain's CDR3 is CATGAPIEQYF. The CDR3 DNA is TGTGCCACGGGGGCCCCGATCGAGCAGTACTTC.

This clonotype was seen repeatedly, ten times or more. The chain uses TRBV4-2 and TRBJ1-6; maybe TRBD1 (6 bases). The CDR3 totals 16 residues. Germline V gives CDR1 LGHNA, CDR2 YNFKEQ. V was trimmed by 6 bases and J by 2 bases, leaving 14 bases between them. CDR3 region: CASRRRGGPYNSPLHF. The CDR3, as DNA: TGTGCCAGCAGGCGAAGAGGGGGACCCTATAATTCACCCCTCCACTTT.

The chain links TRBV7-2 to TRBJ2-1; 7 nucleotides line up with TRBD2. In germline, CDR1 is SGHTA, CDR2 FQGNSA. CDR3 length: 14 residues. The junction had 5 bases not matched to a gene; V was cut back by 4 bases and J by 5 bases. The DNA for the CDR3 is TGTGCCAGCAGCTGGTTAGCGGGCCACAATGAGCAGTTCTTC. The encoded protein is CASSWLAGHNEQFF.

This clonotype occurred a few times. The rearrangement joins TRBV7-8 to TRBJ2-5, with D perhaps TRBD1 (5 bases). The CDR3 covers 15 residues. CDR1 is SGHVS and CDR2 is FQNEAQ in the germline V gene. V shed 8 bases and J shed 0 bases, with 16 bases lying between them. CDR3 loop: CASSRSQGNQETQYF. The CDR3 DNA sequence: TGTGCCAGCTCCCGGAGTCAGGGCAACCAAGAGACCCAGTACTTC.

CDR3 protein: CASSPSRDIRIQYF. CDR3 nucleotides: TGTGCCAGCAGCCCGTCCCGGGACATAAGGATCCAGTACTTC. V is TRBV3-1 and J is TRBJ2-5, with a weak D call TRBD1 (6 bases). With 4 bases removed from V and 10 bases from J, the gap between germline ends came to 19 bases. This CDR3 has 14 residues. Germline CDR1 is LGHDT and CDR2 is YNNKEL (reference sequence).